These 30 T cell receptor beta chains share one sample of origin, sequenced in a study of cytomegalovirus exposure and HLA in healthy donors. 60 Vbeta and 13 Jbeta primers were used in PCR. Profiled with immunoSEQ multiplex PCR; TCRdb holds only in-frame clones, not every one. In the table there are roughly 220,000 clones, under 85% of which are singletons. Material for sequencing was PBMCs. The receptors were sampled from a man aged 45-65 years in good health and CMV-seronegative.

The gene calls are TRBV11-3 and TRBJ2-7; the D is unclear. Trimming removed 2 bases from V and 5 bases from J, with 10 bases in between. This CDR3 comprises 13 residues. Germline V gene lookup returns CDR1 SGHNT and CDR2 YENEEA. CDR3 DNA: TGTGCCAGCAGCTTATTGGCAGATCACGAGCAGTACTTC. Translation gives CASSLLADHEQYF.

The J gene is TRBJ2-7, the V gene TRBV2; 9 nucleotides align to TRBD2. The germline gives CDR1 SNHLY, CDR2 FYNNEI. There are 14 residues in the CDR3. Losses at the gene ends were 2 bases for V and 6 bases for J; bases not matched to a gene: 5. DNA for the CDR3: TGTGCCAGCAGTGAACCGGGACTAGCAAGCGAGCAGTACTTC. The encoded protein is CASSEPGLASEQYF.

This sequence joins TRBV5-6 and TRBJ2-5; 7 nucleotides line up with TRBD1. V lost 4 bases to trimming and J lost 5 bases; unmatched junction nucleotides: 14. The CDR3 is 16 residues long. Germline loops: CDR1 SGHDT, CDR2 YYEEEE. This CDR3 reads CASSPGQRGLGETQYF. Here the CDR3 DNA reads TGTGCCAGCAGCCCGGGACAGCGAGGGCTGGGGGAGACCCAGTACTTC.

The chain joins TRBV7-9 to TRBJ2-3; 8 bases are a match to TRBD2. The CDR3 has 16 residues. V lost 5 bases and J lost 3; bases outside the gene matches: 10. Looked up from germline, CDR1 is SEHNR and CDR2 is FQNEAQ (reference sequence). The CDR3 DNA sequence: TGTGCCAGCAGCCTCCCTGGGGGCGGGAGGACAGATACGCAGTATTTT. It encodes CASSLPGGGRTDTQYF.

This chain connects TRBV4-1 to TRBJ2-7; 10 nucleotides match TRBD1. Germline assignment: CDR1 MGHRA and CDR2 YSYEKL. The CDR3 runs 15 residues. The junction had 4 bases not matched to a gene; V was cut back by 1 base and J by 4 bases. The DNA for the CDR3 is TGCGCCAGCAGCCAAGCCGGGACAGGGGTTTACGAGCAGTACTTC. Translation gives CASSQAGTGVYEQYF.

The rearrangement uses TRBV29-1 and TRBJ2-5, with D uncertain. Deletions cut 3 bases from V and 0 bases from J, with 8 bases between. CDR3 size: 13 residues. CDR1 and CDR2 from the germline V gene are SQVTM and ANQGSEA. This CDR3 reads CSVDLYYQETQYF. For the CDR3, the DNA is TGCAGCGTTGATCTGTACTACCAAGAGACCCAGTACTTC. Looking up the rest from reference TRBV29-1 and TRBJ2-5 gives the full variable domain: SAVISQKPSRDICQRGTSLTIQCQVDSQVTMMFWYRQQPGQSLTLIATANQGSEATYESGFVIDKFPISRPNLTFSTLTVSNMSPEDSSIYLCSVDLYYQETQYFGPGTRLLVL.

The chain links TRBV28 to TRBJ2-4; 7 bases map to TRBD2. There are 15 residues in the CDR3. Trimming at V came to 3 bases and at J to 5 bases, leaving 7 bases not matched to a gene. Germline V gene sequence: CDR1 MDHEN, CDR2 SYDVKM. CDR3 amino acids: CASSFGGSYENIQYF. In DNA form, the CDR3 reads TGTGCCAGCAGTTTCGGGGGGTCTTATGAAAACATTCAGTACTTC.

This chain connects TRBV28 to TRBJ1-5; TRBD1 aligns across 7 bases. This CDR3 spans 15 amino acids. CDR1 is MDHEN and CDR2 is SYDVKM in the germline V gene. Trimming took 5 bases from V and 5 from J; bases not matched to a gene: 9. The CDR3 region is CASSLQGGRHQPQHF. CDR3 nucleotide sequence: TGTGCCAGCAGTCTCCAAGGGGGCAGACATCAGCCCCAGCATTTT.

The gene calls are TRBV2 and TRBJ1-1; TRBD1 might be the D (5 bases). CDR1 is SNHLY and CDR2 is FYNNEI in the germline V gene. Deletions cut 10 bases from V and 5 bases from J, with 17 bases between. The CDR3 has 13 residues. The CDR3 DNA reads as TGTGCCACTACAAAAAGGGGTCGGACTGAAGCTTTCTTT. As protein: CATTKRGRTEAFF.

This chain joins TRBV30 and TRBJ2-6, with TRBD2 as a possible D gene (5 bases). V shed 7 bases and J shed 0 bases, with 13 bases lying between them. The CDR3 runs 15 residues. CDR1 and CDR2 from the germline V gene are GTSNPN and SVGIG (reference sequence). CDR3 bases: TGTGCCTCTCCTGCAGGAGGCTCTGGGGCCAACGTCCTGACTTTC. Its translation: CASPAGGSGANVLTF.

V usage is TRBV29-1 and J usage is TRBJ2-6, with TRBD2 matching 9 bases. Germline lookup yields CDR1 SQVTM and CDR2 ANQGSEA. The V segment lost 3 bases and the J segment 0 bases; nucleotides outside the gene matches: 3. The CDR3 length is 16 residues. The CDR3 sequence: CSVDGSGSSGANVLTF. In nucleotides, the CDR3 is TGCAGCGTTGATGGTAGCGGGAGCTCTGGGGCCAACGTCCTGACTTTC. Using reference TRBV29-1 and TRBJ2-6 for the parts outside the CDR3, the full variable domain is SAVISQKPSRDICQRGTSLTIQCQVDSQVTMMFWYRQQPGQSLTLIATANQGSEATYESGFVIDKFPISRPNLTFSTLTVSNMSPEDSSIYLCSVDGSGSSGANVLTFGAGSRLTVL.

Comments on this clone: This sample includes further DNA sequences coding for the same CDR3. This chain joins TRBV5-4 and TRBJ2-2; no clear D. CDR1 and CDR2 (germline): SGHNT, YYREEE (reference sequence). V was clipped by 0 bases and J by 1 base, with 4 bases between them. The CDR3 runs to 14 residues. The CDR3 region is CASSLAGNTGELFF. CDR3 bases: TGTGCCAGCAGCTTGGCAGGGAACACCGGGGAGCTGTTTTTT.

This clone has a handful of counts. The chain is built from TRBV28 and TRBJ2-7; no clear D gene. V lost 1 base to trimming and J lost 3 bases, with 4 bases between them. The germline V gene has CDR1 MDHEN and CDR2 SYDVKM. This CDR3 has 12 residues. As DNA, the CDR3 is TGTGCCAGCAGTTTATTCGGCTACGAGCAGTACTTC. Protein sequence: CASSLFGYEQYF.

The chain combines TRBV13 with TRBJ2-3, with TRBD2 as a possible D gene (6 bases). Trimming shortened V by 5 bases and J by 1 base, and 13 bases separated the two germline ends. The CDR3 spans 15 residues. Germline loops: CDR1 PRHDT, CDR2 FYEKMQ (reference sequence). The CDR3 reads CASSHRDFRTDTQYF. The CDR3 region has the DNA TGTGCCAGCAGCCATAGGGACTTTCGCACAGATACGCAGTATTTT.

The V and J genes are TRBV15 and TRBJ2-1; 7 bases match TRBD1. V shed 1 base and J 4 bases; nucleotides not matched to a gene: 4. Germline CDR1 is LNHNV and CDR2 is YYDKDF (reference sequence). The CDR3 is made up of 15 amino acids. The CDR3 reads CATSRVRQGYNEQFF. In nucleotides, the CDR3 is TGTGCCACCAGCAGAGTCCGACAGGGTTACAATGAGCAGTTCTTC.

CDR3 protein: CASSSRGVYGYTF. DNA of the CDR3: TGTGCCAGCAGTTCCCGGGGAGTCTATGGCTACACCTTC. The chain carries TRBV11-2 and TRBJ1-2; D ambiguous. Germline-derived CDR1 and CDR2 are SGHAT and FQNNGV. CDR3 length: 13 residues. Between the trimmed V and J ends, which lost 6 bases and 4 bases, there was a span of 12 bases.

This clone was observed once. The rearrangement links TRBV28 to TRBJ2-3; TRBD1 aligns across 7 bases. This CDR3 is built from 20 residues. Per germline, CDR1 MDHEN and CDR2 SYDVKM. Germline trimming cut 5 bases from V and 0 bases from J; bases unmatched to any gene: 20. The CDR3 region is CASSVRIRDSETDSTDTQYF. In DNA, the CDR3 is TGTGCCAGCAGTGTCAGAATCCGGGACAGTGAGACCGATAGCACAGATACGCAGTATTTT.

The CDR3 nucleotides read TGTGCCAGCAGTTTACCCACAGAAAGCAATCAGCCCCAGCATTTT. Translation gives CASSLPTESNQPQHF. The chain uses TRBV28 and TRBJ1-5; D is unresolved. Germline-derived CDR1 and CDR2 are MDHEN and SYDVKM. Deletions cut 2 bases from V and 1 base from J, with 9 bases between. The CDR3 totals 15 residues.

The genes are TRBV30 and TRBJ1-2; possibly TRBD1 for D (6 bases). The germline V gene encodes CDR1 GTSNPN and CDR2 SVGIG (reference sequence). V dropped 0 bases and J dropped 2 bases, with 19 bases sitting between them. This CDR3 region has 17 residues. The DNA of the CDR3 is TGTGCCTGGAGTGTACGGGTAGGGGGGGGGCGCAACTATGGCTACACCTTC. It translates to CAWSVRVGGGRNYGYTF.

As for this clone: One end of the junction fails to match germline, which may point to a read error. The CDR3 spells CASSKQGASYTEALF. DNA of the CDR3: TGTGCCAGCAGTAAACAGGGGGCGTCGTACACTGAAGCTCTCTTT. The chain joins TRBV6-5 to TRBJ1-1; 9 bases fit TRBD1. Germline V gene sequence: CDR1 MNHEY, CDR2 SVGAGI. The CDR3 runs to 15 residues.

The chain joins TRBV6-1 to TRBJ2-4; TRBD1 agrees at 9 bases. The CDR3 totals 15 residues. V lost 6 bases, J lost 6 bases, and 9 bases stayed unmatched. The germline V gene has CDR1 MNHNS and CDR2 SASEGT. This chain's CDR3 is CASRVPGQGRNIQYF. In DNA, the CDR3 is TGTGCCAGCAGAGTCCCGGGACAGGGTCGAAACATTCAGTACTTC.

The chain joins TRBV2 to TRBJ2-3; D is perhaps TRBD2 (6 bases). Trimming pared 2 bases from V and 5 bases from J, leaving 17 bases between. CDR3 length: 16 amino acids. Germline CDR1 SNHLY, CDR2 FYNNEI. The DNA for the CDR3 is TGTGCCAGCAGTGAAAGGCTAGCGCGGCTGGGAGATACGCAGTATTTT. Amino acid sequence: CASSERLARLGDTQYF.

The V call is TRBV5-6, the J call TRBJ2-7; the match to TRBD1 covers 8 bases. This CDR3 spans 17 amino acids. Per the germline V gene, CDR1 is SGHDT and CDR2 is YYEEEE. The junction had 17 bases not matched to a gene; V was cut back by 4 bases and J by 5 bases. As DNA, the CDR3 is TGTGCCAGCAGCCTTCCGGACAGGGCTCCCCCTGGGGACGAGCAGTACTTC. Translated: CASSLPDRAPPGDEQYF.

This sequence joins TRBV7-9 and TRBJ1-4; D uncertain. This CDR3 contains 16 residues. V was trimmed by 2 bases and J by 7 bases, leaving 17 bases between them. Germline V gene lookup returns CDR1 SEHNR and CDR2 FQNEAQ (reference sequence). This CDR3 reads CASSLIRGGMGEKLFF. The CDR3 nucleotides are TGTGCCAGCAGCTTAATCCGGGGAGGTATGGGTGAAAAACTGTTTTTT.

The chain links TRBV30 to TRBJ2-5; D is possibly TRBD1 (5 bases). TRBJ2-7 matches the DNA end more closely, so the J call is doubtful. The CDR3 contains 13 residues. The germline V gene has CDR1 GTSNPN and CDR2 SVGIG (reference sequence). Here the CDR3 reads CAWSVGQGVEQYF. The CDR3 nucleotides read TGTGCCTGGAGTGTCGGGCAGGGTGTCGAGCAGTACTTC.

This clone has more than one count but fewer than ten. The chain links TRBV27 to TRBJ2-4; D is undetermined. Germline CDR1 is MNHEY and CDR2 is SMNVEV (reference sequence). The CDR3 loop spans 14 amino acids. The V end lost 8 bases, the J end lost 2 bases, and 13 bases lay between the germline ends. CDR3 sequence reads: CASSELLTKNIQYF. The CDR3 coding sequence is TGTGCCAGCTCTGAACTTCTGACCAAAAACATTCAGTACTTC.

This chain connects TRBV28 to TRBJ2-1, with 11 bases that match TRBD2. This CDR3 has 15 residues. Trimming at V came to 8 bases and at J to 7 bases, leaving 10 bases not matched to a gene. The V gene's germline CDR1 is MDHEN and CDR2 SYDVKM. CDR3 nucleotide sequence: TGTGCCAGCGGGTTAACTAGCGGGAGTAGAAATGAGCAGTTCTTC. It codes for CASGLTSGSRNEQFF.

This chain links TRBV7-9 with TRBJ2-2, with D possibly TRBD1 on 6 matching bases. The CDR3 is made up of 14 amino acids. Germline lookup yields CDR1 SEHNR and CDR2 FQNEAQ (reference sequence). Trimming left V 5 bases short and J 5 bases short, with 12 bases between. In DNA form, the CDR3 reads TGTGCCAGCAGCATCTCTGGACAGACCGGGGAGCTGTTTTTT. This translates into CASSISGQTGELFF.

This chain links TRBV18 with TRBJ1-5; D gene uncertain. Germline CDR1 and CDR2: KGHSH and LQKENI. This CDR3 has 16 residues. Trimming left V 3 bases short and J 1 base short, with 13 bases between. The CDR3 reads CASSPGIQTSNQPQHF. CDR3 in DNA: TGTGCCAGCTCACCCGGCATACAGACAAGCAATCAGCCCCAGCATTTT.

CDR3 DNA sequence: TGTGCCAGCAGTTACACAGACAGGGGCTATGGCTACACCTTC. Translating it yields CASSYTDRGYGYTF. The chain links TRBV6-5 to TRBJ1-2, with TRBD1 matching over 8 bases. The V and J ends lost 2 bases and 4 bases, in that order; junction bases with no gene match: 3. The CDR3 covers 14 residues. CDR1 is MNHEY and CDR2 is SVGAGI in the germline V gene.